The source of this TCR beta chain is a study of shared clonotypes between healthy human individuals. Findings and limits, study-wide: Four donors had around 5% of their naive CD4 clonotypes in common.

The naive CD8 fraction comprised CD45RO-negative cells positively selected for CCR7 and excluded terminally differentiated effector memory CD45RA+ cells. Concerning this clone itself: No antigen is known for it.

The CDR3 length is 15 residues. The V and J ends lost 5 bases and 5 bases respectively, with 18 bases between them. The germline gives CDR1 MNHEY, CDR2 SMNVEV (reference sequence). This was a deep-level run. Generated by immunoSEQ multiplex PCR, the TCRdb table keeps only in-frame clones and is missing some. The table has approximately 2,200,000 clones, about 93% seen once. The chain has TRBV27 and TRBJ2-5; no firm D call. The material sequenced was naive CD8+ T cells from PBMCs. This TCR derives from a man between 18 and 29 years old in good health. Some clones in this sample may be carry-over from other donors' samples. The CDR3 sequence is CASSPANPISETQYF. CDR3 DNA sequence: TGTGCCAGCAGTCCAGCCAACCCGATTTCGGAGACCCAGTACTTC.